The T cell receptor beta chain under discussion was sequenced for a study of identical twins. TCRdb reprocessed the 5' RACE reads with MiXCR, giving one entry per CDR3 protein. Here the sample spans 310,000 or so distinct CDR3 sequences, roughly 9% being singletons. V was trimmed by 6 bases and J by 10 bases, leaving 13 bases between them. This CDR3 region has 12 residues. CDR1 is LNHDA and CDR2 is SQIVND in the germline V gene (reference sequence). This sample was shared with a second study, whose subject was yellow fever vaccine responses in identical twins.

The sequenced material came from CD8+ T cells sorted from blood. The origin of this receptor is a woman under 30 in good health. The rearrangement uses TRBV19 and TRBJ2-1; D is undetermined. The CDR3 DNA reads as TGTGCCAGTAGCCACCTGAACAGCGAGCAGTTCTTC. Protein: CASSHLNSEQFF.